The 23 T cell receptor beta chains below all came from one sample that was sequenced in a study of blood T cell repertoires in COVID-19 (dated by TCRdb to the early 2020s). Library creation used the immunoSEQ multiplex PCR assay. TCRdb holds this immuneACCESS table with in-frame rearrangements only. Some clones are missing; in checked studies, unresolved V genes explain under half, and the rest has no known cause. The sample table shows around 250,000 clones, and 86% are seen once. Clones ranked in the top ten supply 15% to 18% of the sample. The sequenced sample was PBMCs or T cells enriched from blood (not recorded which). The receptors were sampled from a man aged 18-30 years who had recovered from COVID-19.

The V and J genes are TRBV11-2 and TRBJ2-7, with 8 bases aligning to TRBD1. This CDR3 comprises 14 residues. Trimming removed 3 bases from V and 4 bases from J; junction bases left unmatched: 5. The V gene's germline CDR1 is SGHAT and CDR2 FQNNGV. The CDR3 here is CASSFGQGGYEQYF. CDR3 sequence (DNA): TGTGCCAGCAGCTTCGGACAGGGTGGATACGAGCAGTACTTC. Complete variable domain (other parts from reference TRBV11-2 and TRBJ2-7): EAGVAQSPRYKIIEKRQSVAFWCNPISGHATLYWYQQILGQGPKLLIQFQNNGVVDDSQLPKDRFSAERLKGVDSTLKIQPAKLEDSAVYLCASSFGQGGYEQYFGPGTRLTVT.

The V call is TRBV5-6, the J call TRBJ2-2, with 9 bases aligning to TRBD1. Looked up from germline, CDR1 is SGHDT and CDR2 is YYEEEE. V lost 4 bases to trimming and J lost 3 bases; unmatched junction nucleotides: 4. CDR3 size: 15 residues. The DNA for the CDR3 is TGTGCCAGCAGCAAACAGGGGGCGGACACCGGGGAGCTGTTTTTT. Translated: CASSKQGADTGELFF.

V gene TRBV13 combines with J gene TRBJ1-4; 7 nucleotides line up with TRBD1. Unmatched junction bases numbered 16, after V lost 8 bases and J lost 10 bases. Germline-derived CDR1 and CDR2 are PRHDT and FYEKMQ (reference sequence). CDR3 size: 15 residues. The CDR3 sequence is CASSLMRLQGGKLFF. The CDR3 DNA is TGTGCCAGCTCACTTATGCGGCTCCAGGGGGGAAAACTGTTTTTT.

The V call is TRBV6-2 or TRBV6-3, the J call TRBJ1-6, with TRBD1 matching 8 bases. The CDR3 is made up of 15 amino acids. The ends lost 2 bases at V and 8 bases at J; junction bases unmatched: 5. Germline lookup yields CDR1 MNHEY and CDR2 SVGEGT. For the CDR3, the DNA is TGTGCCAGCAGTTACGACAGGGGAGGCCATTCACCCCTCCACTTT. Residues: CASSYDRGGHSPLHF.

The V call is TRBV7-9, the J call TRBJ1-2, with unresolved D. The germline CDR1 and CDR2 sequences are SEHNR and FQNEAQ (reference sequence). There are 14 residues in the CDR3. V gave up 1 base and J gave up 3 bases, with 9 bases separating them. Here the CDR3 reads CASSLVSRDYGYTF. CDR3 nucleotide sequence: TGTGCCAGCAGCTTAGTATCGAGAGACTATGGCTACACCTTC.

The chain links TRBV5-1 to TRBJ2-7; D perhaps matches TRBD2 (5 bases). In germline, CDR1 is SGHRS, CDR2 YFSETQ. The CDR3 is 14 amino acids. Trimming pared 4 bases from V and 2 bases from J, leaving 13 bases between. CDR3 region: CASSVDGKPYEQYF. In nucleotides, the CDR3 is TGCGCCAGCAGCGTGGACGGGAAACCCTACGAGCAGTACTTC.

The CDR3 DNA sequence: TGCGCCAGCAGTAATCGGCTAGCGGGAGGGCCTAGAGATACGCAGTATTTT. It codes for CASSNRLAGGPRDTQYF. J is TRBJ2-3 and V is TRBV5-1; TRBD2 matches at 12 bases. From germline, CDR1 is SGHRS and CDR2 YFSETQ. With V trimmed by 5 bases and J by 5 bases, 12 bases remained unmatched. The CDR3 runs 17 residues. Looking up the rest from reference TRBV5-1 and TRBJ2-3 gives the full variable domain: KAGVTQTPRYLIKTRGQQVTLSCSPISGHRSVSWYQQTPGQGLQFLFEYFSETQRNKGNFPGRFSGRQFSNSRSEMNVSTLELGDSALYLCASSNRLAGGPRDTQYFGPGTRLTVL.

The chain employs TRBV30 and TRBJ1-2, with 7 nucleotides matching TRBD1. The CDR3 runs 15 residues. After removal of 3 bases from V and 4 bases from J, the junction contained 11 bases not matched to a gene. Germline V CDR1 and CDR2: GTSNPN, SVGIG (reference sequence). CDR3 nucleotide sequence: TGTGCCTGGAGGTTCGGGGGACAGTTGAGCTATGGCTACACCTTC. It encodes CAWRFGGQLSYGYTF.

This clone was detected only a few times. The chain carries TRBV9 and TRBJ2-1, with a tentative D call TRBD2 (6 bases). Germline V gene sequence: CDR1 SGDLS, CDR2 YYNGEE. V was clipped by 0 bases and J by 9 bases, with 16 bases between them. CDR3 size: 15 residues. The CDR3 DNA reads as TGTGCCAGCAGCGTAGGCGGGATGGGAACAGGTGAGCAGTTCTTC. The encoded protein is CASSVGGMGTGEQFF.

The count of this clone is one. This chain connects TRBV24-1 to TRBJ2-2; 10 bases line up with TRBD2. Germline assignment: CDR1 KGHDR and CDR2 SFDVKD. CDR3 length equals 17 residues. Trimming took 6 bases from V and 8 from J; bases not matched to a gene: 14. This CDR3 reads CATSSTRLPSGSGELFF. CDR3 sequence (DNA): TGTGCCACCAGTTCTACCCGGCTCCCTAGCGGGAGTGGGGAGCTGTTTTTT.

J is TRBJ2-7 and V is TRBV7-9, with 7 bases matching TRBD2. V shed 1 base, J shed 5 bases, and the junction held 8 bases outside the gene matches. The CDR3 length is 15 residues. CDR1 SEHNR and CDR2 FQNEAQ come from the germline V gene (reference sequence). CDR3 nucleotide sequence: TGTGCCAGCAGCTTAGGCGGGAGTGCGCTTCACGAGCAGTACTTC. As protein: CASSLGGSALHEQYF.

The J gene is TRBJ1-2, the V gene TRBV11-2; D is ambiguous. The germline V gene has CDR1 SGHAT and CDR2 FQNNGV. CDR3 length: 17 amino acids. Between the trimmed V and J ends, which lost 0 bases and 4 bases, there was a span of 18 bases. The CDR3 DNA sequence: TGTGCCAGCAGCTTAGACGCCCCGGGTCGAAGCTTCTATGGCTACACCTTC. It encodes CASSLDAPGRSFYGYTF.

This chain links TRBV6-5 with TRBJ1-1; 7 nucleotides agree with TRBD1. The CDR3 extends over 14 amino acids. Germline-derived CDR1 and CDR2 are MNHEY and SVGAGI. V trimming: 6 bases; J trimming: 0 bases; junction bases outside the gene matches: 4. In nucleotides, the CDR3 is TGTGCCAGCAGAACCGGGACAGTGAACACTGAAGCTTTCTTT. Protein product: CASRTGTVNTEAFF.

This chain joins TRBV10-3 and TRBJ1-2; D is unresolved. Germline V CDR1 and CDR2: ENHRY, SYGVKD. V was shortened by 3 bases and J by 3 bases, with 17 bases between the two germline ends. The CDR3 sequence is 16 residues long. The CDR3 DNA sequence: TGTGCCATCAGTGAAAAGCTTGTACAGTCAGACTATGGCTACACCTTC. It is translated as CAISEKLVQSDYGYTF.

The rearrangement joins TRBV25-1 to TRBJ2-4; 9 bases match TRBD1. Germline lookup yields CDR1 MGHDK and CDR2 SYGVNS. The CDR3 has 15 amino acids. V dropped 6 bases and J dropped 6; count of bases not matched to a gene: 9. CDR3 loop: CASSDSGQGGNIQYF. The CDR3 DNA reads as TGTGCCAGCAGCGACTCGGGACAGGGCGGAAACATTCAGTACTTC.

The genes are TRBV18 and TRBJ1-1; 8 positions agree with TRBD1. The CDR3 has 17 residues. The V and J ends lost 3 bases and 10 bases, in that order; junction bases with no gene match: 19. Germline lookup yields CDR1 KGHSH and CDR2 LQKENI. CDR3 nucleotides: TGTGCCAGCTCACCCCGACTCGACAGGGGATCGTATGGTAGAGCTTTCTTT. Its translation is CASSPRLDRGSYGRAFF.

This rearrangement joins TRBV15 to TRBJ1-5; tentatively, D is TRBD1 (5 bases). The CDR3 covers 17 residues. V lost 0 bases and J 0 bases, leaving 12 bases between the germline ends. Looked up from germline, CDR1 is LNHNV and CDR2 is YYDKDF (reference sequence). CDR3 sequence reads: CATSRDNGGISNQPQHF. As DNA, the CDR3 is TGTGCCACCAGCAGAGACAACGGGGGTATTAGCAATCAGCCCCAGCATTTT.

About this clone itself: This specimen includes other DNA sequences encoding the same CDR3. The rearrangement links TRBV5-1 to TRBJ1-2; 7 bases agree with TRBD1. This CDR3 comprises 13 residues. V lost 0 bases and J lost 6; bases outside the gene matches: 2. The germline CDR1 and CDR2 sequences are SGHRS and YFSETQ. The CDR3 DNA follows: TGCGCCAGCAGCTTGGGTCAGGGGGATGGCTACACCTTC. Encoded protein: CASSLGQGDGYTF.

V is TRBV7-8 and J is TRBJ2-1; TRBD2 agrees at 7 bases. The CDR3 spans 15 residues. Trimming took 5 bases from V and 0 from J; bases not matched to a gene: 4. The germline gives CDR1 SGHVS, CDR2 FQNEAQ. The CDR3 region is CASSSSGNSYNEQFF. The CDR3, as DNA: TGTGCCAGCAGCAGCAGCGGGAACTCCTACAATGAGCAGTTCTTC. The whole variable domain, filled in from reference TRBV7-8 and TRBJ2-1, reads GAGVSQSPRYKVAKRGQDVALRCDPISGHVSLFWYQQALGQGPEFLTYFQNEAQLDKSGLPSDRFFAERPEGSVSTLKIQRTQQEDSAVYLCASSSSGNSYNEQFFGPGTRLTVL.

The chain couples TRBV9 to TRBJ2-1, with D perhaps TRBD1 (6 bases). V gave up 2 bases and J gave up 4 bases, with 13 bases separating them. Germline CDR1 reads SGDLS; CDR2 reads YYNGEE. The CDR3 consists of 15 residues. CDR3 sequence (DNA): TGTGCCAGCAGCGTTGGACAGACAAATTACAATGAGCAGTTCTTC. It translates to CASSVGQTNYNEQFF.

This clone was detected once. The chain is built from TRBV24-1 and TRBJ1-3; D gene uncertain. CDR3 length: 15 residues. With 9 bases removed from V and 0 bases from J, the gap between germline ends came to 14 bases. The germline V gene encodes CDR1 KGHDR and CDR2 SFDVKD. The CDR3 sequence: CATSRRVISGNTIYF. In nucleotides, the CDR3 is TGTGCCACCTCAAGGCGGGTGATCTCTGGAAACACCATATATTTT.

V is TRBV9 and J is TRBJ2-5, with 7 bases that match TRBD1. The CDR3 sequence is 15 residues long. Germline loops: CDR1 SGDLS, CDR2 YYNGEE. Trimming removed 0 bases from V and 7 bases from J; junction bases left unmatched: 9. The CDR3 DNA follows: TGTGCCAGCAGCGTAGGGAGCAGGGGGATGGGGACCCAGTACTTC. This codes for CASSVGSRGMGTQYF.

This clone was detected only once. The J gene is TRBJ1-2, the V gene TRBV5-5; perhaps TRBD1 as D (5 bases). The CDR3 is made up of 15 amino acids. In germline, CDR1 is SGHKS, CDR2 YYEKEE (reference sequence). V lost 4 bases and J lost 1, with 14 bases in between. The CDR3: CASSPQGLINYGYTF. CDR3 DNA: TGTGCCAGCAGCCCCCAGGGACTGATTAACTATGGCTACACCTTC.